The 27 T cell receptor beta chains in this list originate from one sample, sequenced in a study of cytomegalovirus exposure and HLA in healthy donors. The PCR was carried out with 60 Vbeta primers and 13 Jbeta primers. Some clones are missing from TCRdb's copy, which holds only in-frame ones; the method was immunoSEQ multiplex PCR. This sample carries more than 100,000 clones, roughly four fifths of them seen once, and the ten largest clones take about 3.5%. The sequenced sample consisted of PBMCs. The receptors originated from a woman in her twenties or thirties in good health and CMV-seropositive.

CDR3 bases: TGTGCCAGCAGCTTAGCGGCCGGGTTGAGCACTGAAGCTTTCTTT. This translates into CASSLAAGLSTEAFF. The V and J genes are TRBV7-9 and TRBJ1-1, with unresolved D. The germline V gene has CDR1 SEHNR and CDR2 FQNEAQ (reference sequence). CDR3 length equals 15 residues. V lost 0 bases and J 4 bases, leaving 12 bases between the germline ends.

The chain joins TRBV7-6 to TRBJ1-2, with 9 bases fitting TRBD1. The CDR3 totals 15 residues. Germline V gene lookup returns CDR1 SGHVS and CDR2 FNYEAQ. V gave up 3 bases and J gave up 2 bases; unmatched junction bases: 4. CDR3 DNA sequence: TGTGCCAGCAGCTTGGGGACAGGGCTAAACTATGGCTACACCTTC. Translation: CASSLGTGLNYGYTF.

The CDR3 is CASSSRVEQYF. CDR3 DNA sequence: TGTGCCAGCAGTAGCCGGGTCGAGCAGTACTTC. V is TRBV7-9 and J is TRBJ2-7; D ambiguous. CDR1 is SEHNR and CDR2 is FQNEAQ in the germline V gene (reference sequence). Trimming stripped 6 bases from V and 6 bases from J, with 9 bases between. The CDR3 runs to 11 residues. The complete variable domain, with remaining parts taken from reference TRBV7-9 and TRBJ2-7, reads DTGVSQNPRHKITKRGQNVTFRCDPISEHNRLYWYRQTLGQGPEFLTYFQNEAQLEKSRLLSDRFSAERPKGSFSTLEIQRTEQGDSAMYLCASSSRVEQYFGPGTRLTVT.

V is TRBV29-1 and J is TRBJ1-2; D remains ambiguous. Germline V gives CDR1 SQVTM, CDR2 ANQGSEA. V was pared by 4 bases and J by 6 bases, with 18 bases between. The CDR3 spans 14 residues. The CDR3 reads CSVGPGGPRNGYTF. Written as DNA, the CDR3 is TGCAGCGTTGGCCCTGGAGGCCCGCGCAATGGCTACACCTTC.

The rearrangement links TRBV28 to TRBJ2-7; possibly TRBD2 for D (6 bases). The CDR3 is 12 residues long. The germline V and J ends were trimmed by 3 bases and 4 bases, with 7 bases remaining between them. CDR1 is MDHEN, CDR2 SYDVKM, per germline. DNA for the CDR3: TGTGCCAGCAGTTTGGAGGGGTACGAGCAGTACTTC. Protein product: CASSLEGYEQYF.

This clone came up a few times. The chain carries TRBV9 and TRBJ2-7, with TRBD2 as a possible D gene (6 bases). CDR3 length: 14 amino acids. Trimming pared 3 bases from V and 12 bases from J, leaving 22 bases between. CDR1 is SGDLS, CDR2 YYNGEE, per germline. The CDR3 reads CASSADPGPGVAYF. For the CDR3, the DNA is TGTGCCAGCAGCGCCGATCCTGGGCCGGGAGTTGCGTACTTC.

This chain links TRBV4-1 with TRBJ2-5; D ambiguous. Germline-derived CDR1 and CDR2 are MGHRA and YSYEKL. The CDR3 runs 13 residues. Trimming cost V 1 base and J 4 bases, with 7 bases left between them. The CDR3: CASSQAGLETQYF. The CDR3 bases are TGCGCCAGCAGCCAAGCTGGGCTAGAGACCCAGTACTTC.

The gene calls are TRBV6-1 and TRBJ1-6; D call uncertain. Germline CDR1 reads MNHNS; CDR2 reads SASEGT. V was cut by 0 bases and J by 10 bases, with 7 bases left in between. This CDR3 is built from 13 residues. In DNA form, the CDR3 reads TGTGCCAGCAGTGAAGCGAGTTTCTCACCCCTCCACTTT. Translated: CASSEASFSPLHF.

CDR3: CASSLPGGGNEQFF. CDR3 coding DNA: TGTGCCAGCAGCTTGCCGGGGGGGGGCAATGAGCAGTTCTTC. The J gene is TRBJ2-1, the V gene TRBV5-6, with 8 bases identical to TRBD2. In germline, CDR1 is SGHDT, CDR2 YYEEEE. J gave up 6 bases and V 1 base, and 3 bases lay outside the gene matches. There are 14 residues in the CDR3.

This clone appeared a few times. This rearrangement joins TRBV9 to TRBJ2-3; 7 bases align to TRBD1. Germline trimming cut 2 bases from V and 2 bases from J; bases unmatched to any gene: 8. Germline CDR1 SGDLS, CDR2 YYNGEE. CDR3 size: 16 residues. CDR3 region: CASSVTGATLTDTQYF. CDR3 nucleotide sequence: TGTGCCAGCAGCGTCACAGGGGCGACCCTCACAGATACGCAGTATTTT.

The chain combines TRBV18 with TRBJ1-1; TRBD1 might be the D (6 bases). The CDR3 is 15 amino acids. Looked up from germline, CDR1 is KGHSH and CDR2 is LQKENI. The V end was cut by 2 bases, the J end by 5 bases, with 15 bases between. The CDR3 sequence is CASSPDNRERTEAFF. CDR3 nucleotides: TGTGCCAGCTCACCAGACAACAGGGAAAGGACTGAAGCTTTCTTT.

This clone was recorded a few times. The chain couples TRBV7-9 to TRBJ1-1; 9 positions match TRBD1. Trimming at V came to 4 bases and at J to 3 bases, leaving 6 bases not matched to a gene. The CDR3 covers 15 residues. CDR1 is SEHNR and CDR2 is FQNEAQ in the germline V gene (reference sequence). CDR3 nucleotides: TGTGCCAGCAGCTCCGGGACAGGGATGGACACTGAAGCTTTCTTT. It codes for CASSSGTGMDTEAFF. Filled out from reference TRBV7-9 and TRBJ1-1, the complete variable domain reads DTGVSQNPRHKITKRGQNVTFRCDPISEHNRLYWYRQTLGQGPEFLTYFQNEAQLEKSRLLSDRFSAERPKGSFSTLEIQRTEQGDSAMYLCASSSGTGMDTEAFFGQGTRLTVV.

V usage is TRBV7-6 and J usage is TRBJ2-1; 8 nucleotides line up with TRBD2. The V gene end was trimmed by 1 base and the J gene end by 5 bases; junction bases not matched to a gene: 10. The CDR3 loop spans 17 amino acids. CDR1 is SGHVS, CDR2 FNYEAQ, per germline. As DNA, the CDR3 is TGTGCCAGCAGCTTAGGCCCGGAGGGTAGCGGGAACAATGAGCAGTTCTTC. Translated, it gives CASSLGPEGSGNNEQFF.

The chain combines TRBV19 with TRBJ2-7, with D perhaps TRBD1 (5 bases). The germline V gene has CDR1 LNHDA and CDR2 SQIVND (reference sequence). The CDR3 is 13 amino acids. V lost 5 bases to trimming and J lost 0 bases, with 8 bases between them. The CDR3 loop is CASSLGRSYEQYF. DNA for the CDR3: TGTGCCAGTAGTCTGGGGCGCTCCTACGAGCAGTACTTC.

V is TRBV18 and J is TRBJ1-4; TRBD1 agrees at 8 bases. V dropped 2 bases and J dropped 5; count of bases not matched to a gene: 4. This CDR3 spans 15 amino acids. Germline loops: CDR1 KGHSH, CDR2 LQKENI. The CDR3 region has the DNA TGTGCCAGCTCACCAGAGGACAGGGCGAATGAAAAACTGTTTTTT. Translated: CASSPEDRANEKLFF.

The chain has TRBV30 and TRBJ2-2, with D perhaps matching TRBD1 (6 bases). V was shortened by 1 base and J by 7 bases, with 10 bases between the two germline ends. Germline V CDR1 and CDR2: GTSNPN, SVGIG (reference sequence). This CDR3 has 13 amino acids. The CDR3: CAWSAQGHGELFF. The DNA of the CDR3 is TGTGCCTGGAGTGCCCAGGGGCACGGGGAGCTGTTTTTT. The full variable domain, rest sourced from reference TRBV30 and TRBJ2-2, is SQTIHQWPATLVQPVGSPLSLECTVEGTSNPNLYWYRQAAGRGLQLLFYSVGIGQISSEVPQNLSASRPQDRQFILSSKKLLLSDSGFYLCAWSAQGHGELFFGEGSRLTVL.

The J gene is TRBJ1-5, the V gene TRBV7-8; 7 positions agree with TRBD1. CDR3 length equals 14 residues. J lost 8 bases, V lost 8 bases, and 12 bases had no gene match. Germline-derived CDR1 and CDR2 are SGHVS and FQNEAQ. The CDR3 loop reads CASSINRGMEPQHF. The DNA of the CDR3 is TGTGCCAGCTCTATCAACAGGGGAATGGAGCCCCAGCATTTT.

The chain combines TRBV14 with TRBJ1-4; D gene uncertain. Germline V lookup: CDR1 SGHDN, CDR2 FVKESK. Trimming pared 1 base from V and 8 bases from J, leaving 11 bases between. The CDR3 spans 14 residues. CDR3 DNA sequence: TGTGCCAGCAGCCAAGGCTCAGTGGTCGAAAAACTGTTTTTT. Its translation is CASSQGSVVEKLFF.

This sequence joins TRBV6-6 and TRBJ2-5; 9 bases match TRBD2. Looked up from germline, CDR1 is MNHNY and CDR2 is SVGAGI (reference sequence). The CDR3 sequence is 16 residues long. The trim removed 0 bases at V and 4 bases at J, leaving 6 bases unmatched. CDR3 amino acids: CASSYSLSSGVETQYF. The CDR3 bases are TGTGCCAGCAGTTACTCGTTGTCTAGCGGGGTAGAGACCCAGTACTTC.

The chain combines TRBV5-1 with TRBJ1-1, with TRBD1 matching 8 bases. From germline, CDR1 is SGHRS and CDR2 YFSETQ. The CDR3 consists of 14 residues. V dropped 5 bases and J dropped 5; count of bases not matched to a gene: 8. CDR3 DNA: TGCGCCAGCAGTCACGGACAGGGAGGAACTGAAGCTTTCTTT. It encodes CASSHGQGGTEAFF.

Notes on this clone: The sample holds other DNA sequences that translate to the same CDR3. The chain has TRBV29-1 and TRBJ1-1; 9 positions match TRBD1. The V and J ends lost 5 bases and 4 bases, in that order; junction bases with no gene match: 2. The length of the CDR3 is 12 residues. Germline lookup yields CDR1 SQVTM and CDR2 ANQGSEA. Written as DNA, the CDR3 is TGCAGCGTTACAGGGGGCCGCACTGAAGCTTTCTTT. This encodes CSVTGGRTEAFF.

This clone has only a few counts. The DNA for the CDR3 is TGTGCCAGCAGCCCGTCTGTGACTTGGGGGGCCAACGTCCTGACTTTC. Translating it yields CASSPSVTWGANVLTF. This sequence joins TRBV25-1 and TRBJ2-6; D is uncertain. The CDR3 is 16 residues long. Germline CDR1 MGHDK, CDR2 SYGVNS. Trimming pared 6 bases from V and 4 bases from J, leaving 16 bases between.

The V call is TRBV4-3, the J call TRBJ2-2; 14 nucleotides align to TRBD2. The CDR3 length is 19 residues. The V gene end was trimmed by 2 bases and the J gene end by 1 base; junction bases not matched to a gene: 6. Germline lookup yields CDR1 LGHNA and CDR2 YSLEER. CDR3 protein: CASSQFLGLAGVNTGELFF. The DNA of the CDR3 is TGCGCCAGCAGCCAATTTCTGGGACTAGCGGGGGTGAACACCGGGGAGCTGTTTTTT.

The chain recombines TRBV2 with TRBJ2-7; D might be TRBD2 (5 bases). Trimming shortened V by 8 bases and J by 6 bases, and 11 bases separated the two germline ends. The germline CDR1 and CDR2 sequences are SNHLY and FYNNEI. The CDR3 length is 11 residues. The CDR3 sequence is CASASGFEQYF. The CDR3, as DNA: TGTGCCAGCGCCTCGGGGTTCGAGCAGTACTTC.

Only a few counts were recorded for this clone. V usage is TRBV28 and J usage is TRBJ1-5, with 7 bases lining up with TRBD1. The CDR3 sequence is 14 residues long. Looked up from germline, CDR1 is MDHEN and CDR2 is SYDVKM. J lost 5 bases, V lost 7 bases, and 8 bases had no gene match. Here the CDR3 reads CASTAVRGYQPQHF. The CDR3 coding sequence is TGTGCCAGCACCGCGGTCAGGGGGTATCAGCCCCAGCATTTT.

The chain carries TRBV7-8 and TRBJ2-2; D might be TRBD1 (7 bases). The germline V and J ends were trimmed by 0 bases and 0 bases, with 14 bases remaining between them. This CDR3 contains 18 residues. Germline V gene lookup returns CDR1 SGHVS and CDR2 FQNEAQ. The CDR3 region has the DNA TGTGCCAGCAGCTTAGCTTGGTCCAGGGGGGCGAACACCGGGGAGCTGTTTTTT. It specifies CASSLAWSRGANTGELFF.

This chain's CDR3 is CASSYPGYEQFF. The CDR3, as DNA: TGTGCCAGCAGCTATCCAGGGTATGAGCAGTTCTTC. The J gene is TRBJ2-1, the V gene TRBV7-2, with D possibly TRBD1 on 5 matching bases. The germline CDR1 and CDR2 sequences are SGHTA and FQGNSA. The CDR3 has 12 residues. V lost 4 bases, J lost 8 bases, and 9 bases lay in between.